The subject of this entry is one T cell receptor beta chain. Per the authors' pipeline: Reference gene primer amplification gave nucleated cell count estimates. Sequencing was performed with immunoSEQ multiplex PCR; in TCRdb, only in-frame clones are kept and a portion is missing. V, J and clone size reflect that table, while D and trimming were determined from the DNA. There are around 160,000 clones in the sample; about 86% occur only once, and roughly 8.2% lies in the top ten. The sample belongs to a study of blood T cell repertoires in COVID-19. The sequenced sample consisted of peripheral blood. The source is a man in his sixties with acute or convalescent COVID-19.

The CDR3: CASSQDVGLGAKNIQYF. The CDR3 coding sequence is TGTGCCAGCAGCCAAGATGTGGGACTAGGTGCCAAAAACATTCAGTACTTC. The chain uses TRBV3-1 (or the pseudogene TRBV3-2) and TRBJ2-4; 8 nucleotides align to TRBD2. Germline V gene lookup returns CDR1 LGHDT and CDR2 YNNKEL (reference sequence). Losses at the gene ends were 0 bases for V and 1 base for J; bases not matched to a gene: 5. CDR3 length equals 17 residues.